Presented here are 10 T cell receptor beta chains from one specimen sequenced in a study of T cells in Graves' hyperthyroidism and ophthalmopathy. TCR beta CDR3 regions were amplified from RNA. The HTBI primer set drove a first-round RT-PCR of the TCR CDR3. MiXCR was run by TCRdb on the multiplex PCR reads, yielding one entry per CDR3 protein. Of about 590,000 distinct CDR3 sequences listed, about 15% are singletons. The source material was blood. These receptors came from a woman aged 25 to 45 with Graves' hyperthyroidism.

This clonotype has ten or more counts. The chain couples TRBV10-1 to TRBJ2-3; 8 bases are shared with TRBD1. Germline lookup yields CDR1 WNHNN and CDR2 SYGVQD (reference sequence). V trimming: 5 bases; J trimming: 4 bases; junction bases outside the gene matches: 5. This CDR3 region has 14 residues. CDR3 amino acids: CASSRGTGSDTQYF. CDR3 sequence (DNA): TGCGCCAGCAGTCGAGGGACAGGCTCAGATACGCAGTATTTT.

The chain joins TRBV3-1 to TRBJ2-7, with D unresolved. Germline V gene data show CDR1 as LGHDT and CDR2 as YNNKEL (reference sequence). V lost 3 bases and J 7 bases, leaving 13 bases between the germline ends. This CDR3 is 13 amino acids long. The DNA for the CDR3 is TGTGCCAGCAGCCAGGAGCCCCTCTATGAGCAGTACTTC. The encoded protein is CASSQEPLYEQYF.

This clonotype was seen a few times. This sequence joins TRBV9 and TRBJ2-7, with 8 bases lining up with TRBD1. V lost 1 base, J lost 2 bases, and 5 bases stayed unmatched. The CDR3 covers 15 residues. Germline V lookup: CDR1 SGDLS, CDR2 YYNGEE. The CDR3 loop reads CASSVSQGDTYEQYF. CDR3 bases: TGTGCCAGCAGCGTATCACAGGGGGATACCTACGAGCAGTACTTC.

This clonotype was picked up a small number of times. The chain uses TRBV7-9 and TRBJ1-6; 9 bases fit TRBD1. Germline values: CDR1 SEHNR, CDR2 FQNEAQ (reference sequence). The CDR3 has 15 amino acids. V lost 4 bases to trimming and J lost 13 bases; unmatched junction nucleotides: 11. The DNA for the CDR3 is TGTGCCAGCAGCTCCGCCGGACAGGGGAAGGTGCCCCTCCACTTT. This codes for CASSSAGQGKVPLHF.

The CDR3 nucleotides are TGTGCCAGCAGTTTAGGGCCCGGGGTCTACGAGCAGTACTTC. Translated, it gives CASSLGPGVYEQYF. The chain employs TRBV27 and TRBJ2-7; maybe TRBD2 (5 bases). This CDR3 contains 14 residues. V was shortened by 2 bases and J by 3 bases, with 11 bases between the two germline ends. The germline V gene encodes CDR1 MNHEY and CDR2 SMNVEV (reference sequence).

The rearrangement uses TRBV6-1 and TRBJ2-5; 7 nucleotides match TRBD2. Germline CDR1 and CDR2: MNHNS and SASEGT. V lost 2 bases to trimming and J lost 5 bases; unmatched junction nucleotides: 14. The CDR3 consists of 17 residues. CDR3 region: CASSEWLTGGSRETQYF. Here the CDR3 DNA reads TGTGCCAGCAGTGAATGGCTAACGGGGGGATCCAGGGAGACCCAGTACTTC.

The chain combines TRBV4-3 with TRBJ2-1; 13 bases are a match to TRBD2. The CDR3 totals 16 residues. With V trimmed by 5 bases and J by 6 bases, 7 bases remained unmatched. Germline V CDR1 and CDR2: LGHNA, YSLEER. The CDR3 DNA is TGCGCCAGCAGCACCCGACTAGCGGGAGGTGGCAATGAGCAGTTCTTC. It yields the protein CASSTRLAGGGNEQFF.

This clonotype was detected many times. The rearrangement uses TRBV7-2 and TRBJ2-5; the D is unclear. CDR1 is SGHTA and CDR2 is FQGNSA in the germline V gene. CDR3 size: 12 residues. V dropped 4 bases and J dropped 5 bases, with 8 bases sitting between them. CDR3 in DNA: TGTGCCAGCAGCTCGCCCCGGGAGACCCAGTACTTC. Translating gives CASSSPRETQYF.

As for this clonotype: This may arise from a read error, as a much more abundant clone is one base away. The rearrangement uses TRBV6-1 and TRBJ2-5, with D hard to call. Germline-derived CDR1 and CDR2 are MNHNS and SASEGT. The CDR3 loop spans 17 amino acids. V lost 0 bases and J 5 bases, leaving 19 bases between the germline ends. The CDR3 DNA reads TGTGCCAGCAGTGAAGCGACCCCGACCTACGCCAGGGAGACCCAGTACTTC. This codes for CASSEATPTYARETQYF.

This clonotype turned up a few times. The chain couples TRBV5-1 to TRBJ1-3; possible D gene TRBD1, 5 bases. Germline V gene data show CDR1 as SGHRS and CDR2 as YFSETQ. Trimming took 4 bases from V and 2 from J, leaving 13 bases between them. The CDR3 has 15 residues. CDR3 coding DNA: TGCGCCAGCAGCCCTCCGGGGGGTCCTGGAAACACCATATATTTT. It specifies CASSPPGGPGNTIYF.